Presented here are 9 T cell receptor beta chains from one specimen sequenced in a study of neurological immune-mediated disorders (dated by TCRdb to about 2019). The library was obtained by 5' RACE. Sequenced on an Illumina HiSeq 2500. The public reads were reanalyzed by TCRdb: fastp trimming at Q25, MiXCR alignment, in-frame beta chains only. Each entry is one CDR3 protein sequence, shown with its most common DNA and genes. The sample has 78,000 or so distinct CDR3 sequences on record, roughly 4.8% of them singletons. About 2% of the sample goes to the ten largest clones. Sequenced input: PBMCs. The receptors were gathered from a woman aged 25 to 39 with multiple sclerosis.

This clonotype was recorded a few times. The chain recombines TRBV5-1 with TRBJ1-4, with a weak D call TRBD1 (5 bases). V was cut by 2 bases and J by 8 bases, with 16 bases left in between. This CDR3 is 15 amino acids long. CDR1 SGHRS and CDR2 YFSETQ come from the germline V gene. The CDR3, as DNA: TGCGCCAGCAGCTTTGCGGGGCAGGGTGCCGAAAAACTGTTTTTT. This sequence encodes CASSFAGQGAEKLFF.

This clonotype was detected many times. The chain joins TRBV20-1 to TRBJ2-5; 8 positions match TRBD2. CDR1 DFQATT and CDR2 SNEGSKA come from the germline V gene (reference sequence). The CDR3 is 14 residues long. Trimming removed 4 bases from V and 1 base from J; junction bases left unmatched: 5. CDR3 protein: CSAIAGSVQETQYF. DNA for the CDR3: TGCAGTGCTATAGCGGGATCGGTCCAAGAGACCCAGTACTTC.

This chain uses TRBV20-1 with TRBJ2-3; D uncertain. The ends were cut back, 5 bases at V and 2 bases at J, with 14 bases in the middle. Germline V gene lookup returns CDR1 DFQATT and CDR2 SNEGSKA (reference sequence). The CDR3 length is 14 residues. In DNA, the CDR3 is TGCAGTGCTGCGTCGAAACTGGCCACAGATACGCAGTATTTT. Translated, it gives CSAASKLATDTQYF.

This clonotype was seen many times. An end of the junction differs from the germline gene, which may be a read error. The rearrangement joins TRBV5-1 to TRBJ2-1; the match to TRBD2 covers 9 bases. The CDR3 sequence is 14 residues long. Germline loops: CDR1 SGHRS, CDR2 YFSETQ. CDR3 protein: CASSLDGGRGGEIF. The CDR3 coding sequence is TGCGCCAGCAGCTTGGATGGCGGGAGGGGGGGTGAAATCTTC.

This clonotype was observed a single time. The CDR3 sequence: CSVGTSGSAETQYF. The CDR3 region has the DNA TGCAGTGTCGGGACTAGCGGGAGTGCCGAGACCCAGTACTTC. The chain employs TRBV20-1 and TRBJ2-5; 14 bases are shared with TRBD2. The junction had 6 bases not matched to a gene; V was cut back by 7 bases and J by 5 bases. This CDR3 has 14 amino acids. Germline V gene sequence: CDR1 DFQATT, CDR2 SNEGSKA (reference sequence).

This clonotype was seen at least ten times. The chain combines TRBV3-1 with TRBJ1-5, with a tentative D call TRBD1 (5 bases). Trimming removed 3 bases from V and 4 bases from J, with 10 bases in between. CDR1 and CDR2 (germline): LGHDT, YNNKEL (reference sequence). This CDR3 comprises 14 residues. Here the CDR3 reads CASSQSSGNQPQHF. The CDR3 region has the DNA TGTGCCAGCAGCCAGTCATCAGGGAATCAGCCCCAGCATTTT.

This clonotype was observed many times. This chain joins TRBV5-1 and TRBJ2-3; the match to TRBD2 covers 9 bases. Germline V gives CDR1 SGHRS, CDR2 YFSETQ. The J segment lost 4 bases and the V segment lost 0 bases, leaving 3 bases of the junction unmatched. CDR3 length equals 15 residues. The CDR3, as DNA: TGCGCCAGCAGCTTGGTTAGCGGGAGACCAGATACGCAGTATTTT. It specifies CASSLVSGRPDTQYF.

This clonotype appeared many times. V is TRBV20-1 and J is TRBJ2-7; tentative D call: TRBD1 (6 bases). Germline CDR1 and CDR2: DFQATT and SNEGSKA (reference sequence). V shed 3 bases and J shed 3 bases, with 15 bases lying between them. This CDR3 contains 14 residues. CDR3 bases: TGCAGTGCTAGGGCCCGGGACACTGGCTACGAGCAGTACTTC. Protein sequence: CSARARDTGYEQYF.

This clonotype occurred many times. The V gene is TRBV5-1, the J gene TRBJ2-2; D is ambiguous. The CDR3 is 17 amino acids. V gave up 0 bases and J gave up 4 bases, with 16 bases separating them. Per the germline V gene, CDR1 is SGHRS and CDR2 is YFSETQ. The chain's CDR3 is CASSLAGISSSTGELFF. For the CDR3, the DNA is TGCGCCAGCAGCTTGGCTGGCATTTCGTCGAGCACCGGGGAGCTGTTTTTT.